This T cell receptor (beta chain) emerged from a study of CD8+ T cells in alopecia areata. Concerning this clone itself: The target antigen is unknown.

Study results and caveats: An increase in clonality over normal scalp was evident in lesional scalp, especially alopecia totalis/universalis.

The treatment is: oral pan-JAK inhibitor, 5-10 mg twice daily. It was cDNA, reverse transcribed from extracted RNA, that served as the sequencing template. Produced via immunoSEQ multiplex PCR; TCRdb's table is partial and in-frame only. The sample has 120,000 to 150,000 clones; about four fifths are singletons. Per germline, CDR1 MNHEY and CDR2 SVGAGI. The CDR3 sequence is 14 residues long. The ends lost 5 bases at V and 0 bases at J; junction bases unmatched: 3. The sample in question was CD8+ T cells sorted from blood, obtained at week 4, from a patient treated with tofacitinib. The chain has TRBV6-5 and TRBJ1-1; 7 bases are shared with TRBD1. The source of this sequence is a human donor with alopecia areata. As DNA, the CDR3 is TGTGCCAGCAGTACAGGGGCAATGAACACTGAAGCTTTCTTT. Translating it yields CASSTGAMNTEAFF.